Following are 31 T cell receptor beta chains from one sample sequenced in a study of cytomegalovirus exposure and HLA in healthy donors. Primers: 60 Vbeta forward and 13 Jbeta reverse. Sequencing was performed with immunoSEQ multiplex PCR; in TCRdb, only in-frame clones are kept and a portion is missing. The sample records roughly 110,000 clones, roughly two thirds being singletons. Sequenced sample: PBMCs. These receptor sequences come from a young man in good health and CMV-seropositive.

This clone was observed once. V usage is TRBV5-5 and J usage is TRBJ2-7, with D unresolved. The CDR3 is made up of 13 amino acids. V was clipped by 0 bases and J by 2 bases, with 6 bases between them. The germline V gene has CDR1 SGHKS and CDR2 YYEKEE (reference sequence). CDR3 loop: CASSLVGPYEQYF. CDR3 coding DNA: TGTGCCAGCAGCTTGGTGGGCCCCTACGAGCAGTACTTC.

This clone was seen only a few times. This chain joins TRBV4-1 and TRBJ2-3, with 13 bases fitting TRBD2. Germline CDR1 is MGHRA and CDR2 is YSYEKL. CDR3 length equals 17 residues. The trim removed 4 bases at V and 1 base at J, leaving 5 bases unmatched. The CDR3 DNA sequence: TGCGCCAGCAGCCGTGAACTAGCGGGGGGGGGCACAGATACGCAGTATTTT. Its protein product is CASSRELAGGGTDTQYF.

The chain has TRBV21-1 and TRBJ1-2; whether TRBD1, the table's D call, matches the DNA was not checked. TRBV21-1 is given as a pseudogene. The CDR3 is made up of 17 amino acids. DNA for the CDR3: TGTGCCAGCAGGGGGGGGCAGGGGGCGATGTTAGGCTATGGCTACACCTTC. This sequence encodes CASRGGQGAMLGYGYTF.

The rearrangement joins TRBV19 to TRBJ2-1, with 7 bases lining up with TRBD1. This CDR3 spans 14 amino acids. V shed 7 bases, J shed 8 bases, and the junction held 11 bases outside the gene matches. Germline lookup yields CDR1 LNHDA and CDR2 SQIVND (reference sequence). CDR3 nucleotide sequence: TGTGCCAGTAACGAGGGGGCGTCGCGAGATGAGCAGTTCTTC. Amino acid sequence: CASNEGASRDEQFF.

V usage is TRBV7-3 and J usage is TRBJ2-5; perhaps TRBD2 as D (6 bases). The CDR3 sequence is 18 residues long. Germline CDR1 is SGHTA and CDR2 is FQGTGA. Trimming removed 0 bases at V and 4 bases at J, with 21 bases between. The CDR3 bases are TGTGCCAGCAGCTTAACTGGGTCCGGGCGTGGGGACTCAGAGACCCAGTACTTC. It codes for CASSLTGSGRGDSETQYF.

The chain combines TRBV21-1 with TRBJ2-2; the DNA was not used to check the table's D call, TRBD1. TRBV21-1 is a pseudogene segment. The CDR3 extends over 17 amino acids. The CDR3 DNA reads TGTGCCAGCAGCAAAGAATATGGACAGGGGGGAACCGGGGAGCTGTTTTTT. Translated, it gives CASSKEYGQGGTGELFF.

This clone was found a few times. V gene TRBV4-1 combines with J gene TRBJ1-4, with D perhaps matching TRBD1 (6 bases). The germline V gene encodes CDR1 MGHRA and CDR2 YSYEKL. Trimming left V 0 bases short and J 4 bases short, with 12 bases between. The CDR3 sequence is 16 residues long. CDR3 DNA: TGCGCCAGCAGCCAAGATAGGGGGATCGGTAATGAAAAACTGTTTTTT. It yields the protein CASSQDRGIGNEKLFF.

The chain employs TRBV5-1 and TRBJ2-3; 15 nucleotides agree with TRBD2. The CDR3 contains 16 residues. The V segment lost 0 bases and the J segment 7 bases; nucleotides outside the gene matches: 3. The germline CDR1 and CDR2 sequences are SGHRS and YFSETQ. This CDR3 is CASSLGTSGGAYTQYF. CDR3 DNA: TGCGCCAGCAGCTTGGGGACTAGCGGGGGGGCGTATACGCAGTATTTT.

CDR3 nucleotide sequence: TGCAGCGTTATGACAGGGACGAATGAAAAACTGTTTTTT. Translating gives CSVMTGTNEKLFF. The V call is TRBV29-1, the J call TRBJ1-4, with 7 bases identical to TRBD1. V lost 5 bases to trimming and J lost 5 bases; unmatched junction nucleotides: 5. Germline V gene lookup returns CDR1 SQVTM and CDR2 ANQGSEA. The CDR3 extends over 13 amino acids.

The rearrangement links TRBV28 to TRBJ1-5; no firm D call. Germline V CDR1 and CDR2: MDHEN, SYDVKM. The CDR3 has 15 residues. V shed 6 bases and J shed 4 bases, with 16 bases lying between them. DNA of the CDR3: TGTGCCAGCAGCTTCTCCTTTACGAGAAATCAGCCCCAGCATTTT. This gives the protein CASSFSFTRNQPQHF.

The chain uses TRBV5-1 and TRBJ1-1, with 7 bases lining up with TRBD1. Trimming at V came to 6 bases and at J to 2 bases, leaving 10 bases not matched to a gene. Germline values: CDR1 SGHRS, CDR2 YFSETQ. The CDR3 runs 15 residues. The CDR3 nucleotides are TGCGCCAGCAAAGCCACAGGGGTCGAAAACACTGAAGCTTTCTTT. This sequence encodes CASKATGVENTEAFF. Based on the CDR3 plus reference TRBV5-1 and TRBJ1-1, the full variable domain is KAGVTQTPRYLIKTRGQQVTLSCSPISGHRSVSWYQQTPGQGLQFLFEYFSETQRNKGNFPGRFSGRQFSNSRSEMNVSTLELGDSALYLCASKATGVENTEAFFGQGTRLTVV.

This clone was recorded once. The CDR3 spells CASSERASGGFTQYF. In nucleotides, the CDR3 is TGTGCCAGCAGTGAAAGGGCTAGCGGGGGGTTTACGCAGTATTTT. This chain joins TRBV2 and TRBJ2-3; TRBD2 agrees at 11 bases. The ends lost 2 bases at V and 8 bases at J; junction bases unmatched: 6. The CDR3 length is 15 residues. Germline V CDR1 and CDR2: SNHLY, FYNNEI.

This clone was counted between two and nine times. This sequence joins TRBV4-1 and TRBJ1-2, with 8 bases aligning to TRBD1. V dropped 3 bases and J dropped 3; count of bases not matched to a gene: 6. This CDR3 region has 15 residues. In germline, CDR1 is MGHRA, CDR2 YSYEKL. CDR3 nucleotides: TGCGCCAGCAGCCAGAAGGACAGGGAACACTATGGCTACACCTTC. Its protein is CASSQKDREHYGYTF.

This clone was recorded a few times. This CDR3 is CASSIAANEKLFF. For the CDR3, the DNA is TGTGCCAGCTCAATCGCAGCGAATGAAAAACTGTTTTTT. The rearrangement joins TRBV18 to TRBJ1-4; D is ambiguous. The CDR3 consists of 13 residues. V gave up 5 bases and J gave up 5 bases, with 9 bases separating them. Germline V gene lookup returns CDR1 KGHSH and CDR2 LQKENI. Full variable domain (rest looked up from reference TRBV18 and TRBJ1-4): NAGVMQNPRHLVRRRGQEARLRCSPMKGHSHVYWYRQLPEEGLKFMVYLQKENIIDESGMPKERFSAEFPKEGPSILRIQQVVRGDSAAYFCASSIAANEKLFFGSGTQLSVL.

The chain employs TRBV4-2 and TRBJ2-4, with TRBD1 matching 9 bases. The CDR3 runs 15 residues. J gave up 8 bases and V 4 bases, and 9 bases lay outside the gene matches. CDR1 is LGHNA and CDR2 is YNFKEQ in the germline V gene. CDR3: CASSLSRGDRDIQYF. Here the CDR3 DNA reads TGTGCCAGCAGCCTCTCCCGAGGGGACAGGGACATTCAGTACTTC.

This clone was counted only a few times. The chain is built from TRBV6-5 and TRBJ1-1; D not resolved. CDR1 and CDR2 (germline): MNHEY, SVGAGI. The CDR3 contains 15 residues. Trimming took 2 bases from V and 7 from J, leaving 17 bases between them. The CDR3 reads CASSYLVSAGGEAFF. As DNA, the CDR3 is TGTGCCAGCAGTTACCTCGTATCGGCCGGCGGTGAAGCTTTCTTT.

The chain links TRBV5-1 to TRBJ2-1; 7 bases fit TRBD2. This CDR3 contains 17 residues. With 4 bases clipped from V and 5 bases from J, the junction kept 15 bases outside the gene matches. In germline, CDR1 is SGHRS, CDR2 YFSETQ. The CDR3 here is CASSGQAGSRRNNEQFF. The CDR3 region has the DNA TGCGCCAGCAGCGGACAAGCGGGGTCGCGGAGGAACAATGAGCAGTTCTTC.

CDR3 sequence (DNA): TGTGCCAGTAGTCTGGCCGGGACAAAGCTCACAGATACGCAGTATTTT. Translated, it gives CASSLAGTKLTDTQYF. The chain employs TRBV19 and TRBJ2-3; TRBD1 might be the D (6 bases). Germline values: CDR1 LNHDA, CDR2 SQIVND (reference sequence). V was trimmed by 5 bases and J by 2 bases, leaving 17 bases between them. CDR3 size: 16 residues.

In this sample, this clone turned up a few times. V gene TRBV6-5 combines with J gene TRBJ1-6; tentative D call: TRBD1 (6 bases). Germline V CDR1 and CDR2: MNHEY, SVGAGI. V was pared by 7 bases and J by 7 bases, with 11 bases between. The CDR3 is 13 residues long. Here the CDR3 DNA reads TGTGCCAGCACCTGGACAGCGAATTCACCCCTCCACTTT. Protein sequence: CASTWTANSPLHF.

This clone is a singleton in its sample. At one boundary the junction diverges from the germline segment, which might be a read error. The J gene is TRBJ2-7, the V gene TRBV7-9, with 8 bases fitting TRBD2. There are 15 residues in the CDR3. CDR1 SEHNR and CDR2 FQNEAQ come from the germline V gene (reference sequence). The CDR3 loop is CSSSQRRGGSYEQYF. The CDR3 DNA follows: TGTTCCAGCAGCCAGCGTCGGGGGGGCTCCTACGAGCAGTACTTC.

This chain uses TRBV13 with TRBJ2-7; TRBD1 is a possible D gene (5 bases). CDR1 PRHDT and CDR2 FYEKMQ come from the germline V gene (reference sequence). The CDR3 covers 13 residues. Trimming left V 6 bases short and J 0 bases short, with 9 bases between. CDR3 sequence: CASRHTGSYEQYF. CDR3 DNA sequence: TGTGCCAGCAGACATACAGGCTCCTACGAGCAGTACTTC.

The CDR3 DNA sequence: TGCGCCAGCAGCTTGGCCATGCAAGAGACCCAGTACTTC. Protein product: CASSLAMQETQYF. The chain recombines TRBV5-1 with TRBJ2-5; D remains unclear. CDR1 SGHRS and CDR2 YFSETQ come from the germline V gene. The CDR3 loop spans 13 amino acids. V gave up 0 bases and J gave up 2 bases, with 5 bases separating them.

The chain joins TRBV27 to TRBJ1-5; weak D call: TRBD1 (6 bases). CDR1 is MNHEY and CDR2 is SMNVEV in the germline V gene (reference sequence). This CDR3 has 17 residues. V dropped 1 base and J dropped 5 bases, with 18 bases sitting between them. CDR3 DNA sequence: TGTGCCAGCAGTTTATTCGCGCGTTGGGCAGGGGATCAGCCCCAGCATTTT. Encoded protein: CASSLFARWAGDQPQHF.

The rearrangement links TRBV28 to TRBJ1-6; D may be TRBD1 (6 bases). Germline CDR1 reads MDHEN; CDR2 reads SYDVKM. There are 15 residues in the CDR3. Between the trimmed V and J ends, which lost 2 bases and 10 bases, there was a span of 15 bases. The CDR3 nucleotides are TGTGCCAGCAGTTTAGGCCAGGGGTATAGATCACCCCTCCACTTT. As protein: CASSLGQGYRSPLHF.

This clone occurred a few times. The chain links TRBV2 to TRBJ1-5; no clear D gene. Trimming left V 5 bases short and J 8 bases short, with 10 bases between. The germline CDR1 and CDR2 sequences are SNHLY and FYNNEI. The CDR3 contains 12 residues. CDR3 nucleotide sequence: TGTGCCAGCAGTCAGTTTGCAAAGCCCCAGCATTTT. This encodes CASSQFAKPQHF.

This clone was observed a few times. The V and J genes are TRBV11-2 and TRBJ2-5; 8 bases are a match to TRBD1. Germline CDR1 reads SGHAT; CDR2 reads FQNNGV. The length of the CDR3 is 15 residues. The J segment lost 4 bases and the V segment lost 3 bases, leaving 7 bases of the junction unmatched. DNA for the CDR3: TGTGCCAGCAGCTTGTCGGACAGGGCCGCAGAGACCCAGTACTTC. Protein product: CASSLSDRAAETQYF.

CDR3 DNA: TGTGCCAGCAGGGGACAGGGGGCCCACTACGAGCAGTACGTC. Amino acid sequence: CASRGQGAHYEQYV. The V call is TRBV5-6, the J call TRBJ2-7; 12 bases match TRBD1. V trimming: 5 bases; J trimming: 3 bases; junction bases outside the gene matches: 3. CDR3 length equals 14 residues. CDR1 SGHDT and CDR2 YYEEEE come from the germline V gene.

J is TRBJ2-5 and V is TRBV7-6, with TRBD2 matching 14 bases. CDR3 length equals 15 residues. CDR1 is SGHVS and CDR2 is FNYEAQ in the germline V gene. Germline trimming cut 5 bases from V and 10 bases from J; bases unmatched to any gene: 9. The CDR3 reads CASSIWTSGGRGQYF. The CDR3 nucleotides read TGTGCCAGCAGCATATGGACTAGCGGGGGGAGGGGCCAGTACTTC.

The chain links TRBV10-3 to TRBJ1-1; TRBD1 is a possible D gene (6 bases). CDR1 is ENHRY and CDR2 is SYGVKD in the germline V gene. The CDR3 totals 14 residues. V was cut by 4 bases and J by 0 bases, with 9 bases left in between. In nucleotides, the CDR3 is TGTGCCATCAGTGTAGGGGGGGTGAACACTGAAGCTTTCTTT. This sequence encodes CAISVGGVNTEAFF.

The rearrangement links TRBV5-5 to TRBJ2-4; 9 bases align to TRBD1. J lost 4 bases, V lost 4 bases, and 0 bases had no gene match. Germline V gene lookup returns CDR1 SGHKS and CDR2 YYEKEE (reference sequence). The CDR3 spans 13 residues. The CDR3, as DNA: TGTGCCAGCAGCGACAGGGGGAAAAACATTCAGTACTTC. It yields the protein CASSDRGKNIQYF.

DNA of the CDR3: TGTGCCAGCAGCACCTCCGGGGTTAGCAATCAGCCCCAGCATTTT. It codes for CASSTSGVSNQPQHF. The chain carries TRBV2 and TRBJ1-5; no clear D gene. There are 15 residues in the CDR3. Germline values: CDR1 SNHLY, CDR2 FYNNEI. V lost 6 bases, J lost 0 bases, and 12 bases lay in between.